Shown below are 10 T cell receptor beta chains from a single sample sequenced in a study of Tregs in tolerant kidney transplant recipients. Related graft donors supplied nonmyeloablative bone marrow transplants, and mixed chimerism was transient. Method: immunoSEQ multiplex PCR; TCRdb's copy keeps in-frame clones and lacks some. In the table there are approximately 20,000 clones, 81% of which are singletons. The sequencing here drew on CD8+ T cells from blood (PBMCs), taken 6 months after the transplant. These receptors came from a human patient who received a combined kidney and bone marrow transplant. T cells may partly derive from the graft donor.

The rearrangement uses TRBV4-3 and TRBJ1-6; the D is unclear. V lost 0 bases, J lost 8 bases, and 11 bases lay in between. Germline V gene sequence: CDR1 LGHNA, CDR2 YSLEER. The CDR3 runs to 15 residues. The CDR3: CASSQDAGEDSPLHF. CDR3 DNA sequence: TGCGCCAGCAGCCAAGATGCCGGGGAGGATTCACCCCTCCACTTT.

A few counts support this clone. The chain combines TRBV6-5 with TRBJ2-7; maybe TRBD2 (5 bases). The V end was cut by 5 bases, the J end by 10 bases, with 15 bases between. The CDR3 is made up of 12 amino acids. From germline, CDR1 is MNHEY and CDR2 SVGAGI. The CDR3 here is CASSTEGSLQYF. Written as DNA, the CDR3 is TGTGCCAGCAGTACCGAAGGGAGCCTTCAGTACTTC.

This clone occurred a few times. The J gene is TRBJ2-7, the V gene TRBV4-2; TRBD2 aligns across 7 bases. There are 14 residues in the CDR3. Germline CDR1 is LGHNA and CDR2 is YNFKEQ. V shed 5 bases, J shed 0 bases, and the junction held 4 bases outside the gene matches. CDR3 region: CASSLQRGSYEQYF. CDR3 coding DNA: TGTGCCAGCAGCTTACAGCGGGGCTCCTACGAGCAGTACTTC.

V gene TRBV7-3 combines with J gene TRBJ2-2; no clear D. V lost 2 bases and J 6 bases, leaving 10 bases between the germline ends. This CDR3 contains 14 residues. CDR1 and CDR2 (germline): SGHTA, FQGTGA. CDR3 sequence: CASSLAIEAGELFF. DNA of the CDR3: TGTGCCAGCAGCTTAGCAATTGAGGCCGGGGAGCTGTTTTTT.

The chain employs TRBV7-9 and TRBJ2-7; possible D gene TRBD1, 6 bases. V lost 5 bases, J lost 2 bases, and 13 bases lay in between. The V gene's germline CDR1 is SEHNR and CDR2 FQNEAQ (reference sequence). This CDR3 comprises 14 residues. The CDR3 here is CASSRDMMPYEQYF. Written as DNA, the CDR3 is TGTGCCAGCAGCCGGGACATGATGCCCTACGAGCAGTACTTC.

The chain has TRBV7-7 and TRBJ1-2, with D uncertain. Germline V gene lookup returns CDR1 SSHAT and CDR2 FNYEAQ (reference sequence). The ends were cut back, 1 base at V and 6 bases at J, with 15 bases in the middle. CDR3 length equals 15 residues. DNA for the CDR3: TGTGCCAGCAGCTTAGATAATCAGGCCCCACATGGCTACACCTTC. Its translation: CASSLDNQAPHGYTF.

This rearrangement joins TRBV6-6 to TRBJ1-2, with 7 bases matching TRBD1. V gave up 8 bases and J gave up 6 bases; unmatched junction bases: 6. This CDR3 is 12 amino acids long. From germline, CDR1 is MNHNY and CDR2 SVGAGI (reference sequence). As DNA, the CDR3 is TGTGCCAGCGGAGGACAGGTTAATGGCTACACCTTC. Translating gives CASGGQVNGYTF.

As DNA, the CDR3 is TGTGCCAGCAGCTTAGAGGGGACAGGGAAGACTTATTACGAGCAGTACTTC. Its protein is CASSLEGTGKTYYEQYF. The V gene is TRBV5-4, the J gene TRBJ2-5; 9 bases are a match to TRBD1. The J call may be in error: the DNA end matches TRBJ2-7 better. From germline, CDR1 is SGHNT and CDR2 YYREEE (reference sequence). CDR3 size: 17 residues.

V and J are TRBV28 and TRBJ2-3; 11 positions match TRBD2. The CDR3 has 14 amino acids. CDR1 MDHEN and CDR2 SYDVKM come from the germline V gene. Trimming cost V 3 bases and J 5 bases; bases outside gene matches: 1. Here the CDR3 reads CASSFLAGGDTQYF. The CDR3 DNA reads as TGTGCCAGCAGTTTCCTAGCGGGGGGAGATACGCAGTATTTT.

This chain connects TRBV27 to TRBJ2-7, with a possible D match to TRBD1 (5 bases). This CDR3 spans 13 amino acids. CDR1 is MNHEY and CDR2 is SMNVEV in the germline V gene (reference sequence). Trimming left V 3 bases short and J 1 base short, with 7 bases between. The CDR3 DNA follows: TGTGCCAGCAGTTTTGGACATTCCTACGAGCAGTACTTC. As protein: CASSFGHSYEQYF.